One T cell receptor beta chain is described in this entry. Its antigen target is currently unknown. The record has no base qualities; no much larger clone is one base away. These data originate in a study of blood T cells in healthy people across ages (dated by TCRdb to 2014 to 2015). With respect to the entire study: In model experiments, roughly one uniquely barcoded TCR beta cDNA molecule per two T cells was captured by template switching. Using deep sequencing normalized with unique cDNA molecular identifiers, the study measured how TCR beta repertoire diversity changes with age. Donors were grouped into four age groups: young (average 16 years), middle-aged (less than 40), aged (roughly 67) and long-lived (approximately 75). Two additional independent replicas of 1 million unique cDNA reads from the same blood draw were analyzed for two donors (one aged 18 to 30 and one aged 80 or older). What the research found in general, with its limitations: Compared with the aged group, the long-lived group had more naive CD4+ T cells, fewer expanded clones and increased TCR diversity, suggesting age selection. Total diversity estimates from one million sequenced T cells were considered lower bounds and underestimates. A strong correlation was found between observed TCR beta diversity and the percentage of naive T cells measured by flow cytometry. As age increased, observed TCR beta diversity per million T cells dropped in a roughly linear way, and a significant reduction was already evident by age approximately 40. Because profiling used bulk unsorted PBMCs, naive and antigen-experienced compartments could not be compared conclusively. Donor CMV infection status was unknown, potentially confounding age-related changes in expanded clonotypes.

The protocol used for the library was 5' RACE. TCRdb lists the instrument as Illumina HiSeq 2500. A second about 6 to 11 cycle PCR used a sample-barcoded 5' primer and a J-beta primer mix. A template-switch 5' adaptor carrying 12 random nucleotides introduced a unique molecular identifier onto each TCR beta cDNA molecule. At least 3 million CDR3-containing paired-end reads were obtained from each sample. First-strand cDNA was synthesized from all RNA with the Mint cDNA synthesis kit, primed by a TRBC-specific oligonucleotide. Following uracil-DNA glycosylase treatment, all cDNA underwent a first 18-cycle PCR with the universal primers M1SS and BC2_uni_R. As for the original processing: For normalization, 1 million high-quality reads were randomly selected from each sample, with every read carrying a distinct molecular identifier. Instead of being binned into consensus sequences, reads with shared molecular identifiers were discarded. MiTCR, run with a Q25 quality threshold and the strictest error-elimination algorithm, handled CDR3 identification, clonotype clustering and error correction. A nonparametric unseen species model with Euler transformation was used to estimate a lower bound on total TCR beta diversity. TCRdb itself trimmed the public reads at Q25 with fastp, ran MiXCR and retained productive beta chains. Entries that share a CDR3 protein sequence are merged under the most common genes and DNA. The V and J calls and clone size are TCRdb's, not the authors'. The sample includes 750,000 to 1,000,000 distinct CDR3 sequences, with around 29% observed a single time. The top ten clonotypes cover approximately 10% of the sample.

At the junction V is shortened by 7 bases and J by 1 base, with 16 bases in between. Including the terminal cysteine and phenylalanine, the CDR3 comprises 14 residues. Just CDR3 DNA is preserved here, 42 bases in frame from base 1. The germline V gene (reference sequence) sets CDR1 to DFQATT and CDR2 to SNEGSKA. The approximately 41 donors, aged about 6 to 95 years, were systemically healthy Caucasian individuals from Russia. Each donor gave approximately 9.3 milliliters of peripheral blood, collected into EDTA-treated Vacutainer tubes. Ficoll-Paque density-gradient centrifugation was used to isolate PBMCs, with at least 6.5 million per sample. Trizol reagent was used to extract total RNA from the PBMCs, yielding at least 5 micrograms per sample. Naive CD45RAhigh/CD27high T cell percentages were measured by flow cytometry on a PBMC aliquot from every donor. The same data also went into a second study, on T cells of mothers and their children. From the second report: The donors were nine systemically healthy Caucasian individuals, made up of three mothers and their six children. cDNA synthesis used all of the extracted RNA, with 1.5 ug of RNA in each 15 ul reaction. In the second PCR, the M1S primer introduced both the sample barcodes and 2-4 random nucleotides. Over 8 million TCR beta CDR3 reads came from each mother, compared with approximately 3 million reads from each child. TCR recombination output is similarly shaped by thymic selection in related and unrelated pairs, with a minor effect exerted by inherited differences. Normalized repertoire overlap was always found to be slightly, but never significantly, higher in related mother-child pairs than in unrelated mother-child pairs. No persistent microchimeric T cell clones were found, with a detection sensitivity of around 100 clones per million clonotypes. In the study, deep NGS was used to compare the TCR beta repertoires of mothers and children, and features distinguishing related mother-child pairs from unrelated individuals were sought. The mean age was around 40 +/- 4 years for the mothers and about 12 +/- 4 years for the children. After adapter ligation with NEBNext reagents, the libraries were sequenced on Illumina HiSeq 2000 with 100+100 nt paired-end reads. Mother and child libraries were prepared a month apart and sequenced in separate runs to prevent cross-contamination. For each donor, somewhere between about 450,000 and 2,100,000 distinct TCR beta clonotypes were identified. Naive TCR beta clonotypes were estimated from low-frequency clonotypes matched to each donor's FACS-determined naive share, without sorting.

The sequence joins TRBV20-1 to TRBJ1-1, with the D gene not confidently named. The origin of this receptor is a woman between 35 and 50 years old in good health. Sequenced: blood. In nucleotide form, the sequence is TGCAGTGTCCACGGACGGACCTCGAACACTGAAGCTTTCTTT. This gives the protein CSVHGRTSNTEAFF.